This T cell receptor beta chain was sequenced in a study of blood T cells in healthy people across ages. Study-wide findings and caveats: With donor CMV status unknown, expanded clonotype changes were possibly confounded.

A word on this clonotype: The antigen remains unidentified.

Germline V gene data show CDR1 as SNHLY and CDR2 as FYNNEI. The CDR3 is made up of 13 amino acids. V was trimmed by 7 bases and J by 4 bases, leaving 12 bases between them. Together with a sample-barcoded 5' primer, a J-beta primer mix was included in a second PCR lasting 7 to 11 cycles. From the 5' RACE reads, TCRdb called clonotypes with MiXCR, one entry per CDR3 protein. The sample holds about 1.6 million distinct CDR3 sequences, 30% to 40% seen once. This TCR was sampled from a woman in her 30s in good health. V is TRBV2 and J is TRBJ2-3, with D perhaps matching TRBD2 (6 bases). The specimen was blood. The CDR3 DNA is TGTGCCAGCATCCCCGGGAGCGCAGATACGCAGTATTTT. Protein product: CASIPGSADTQYF.